Sequencing of this T cell receptor (beta chain) was carried out in a study of identical twins. Study outcomes and limitations: For out-of-frame alpha sequences shared by twins, low generation probability was in excess.

The sample holds a few counts of this clonotype. Antigen unknown. TCRdb redid the calling of the 5' RACE reads with MiXCR, one entry per CDR3 protein. The sample shows 400,000 or so distinct CDR3 sequences, 7% to 9.5% of them seen only once. The origin of this receptor is a woman in her 50s in good health. The material sequenced was naive T cells sorted from blood.

The CDR3 DNA reads as TGTGCCAGTAGTCCTAGGGGAGAAAAGTTACACGAGCAGTACTTC. It is translated as CASSPRGEKLHEQYF. The chain is built from TRBV19 and TRBJ2-7; D could derive from TRBD1 or TRBD2 (5 bases each). The CDR3 runs 15 residues. CDR1 is LNHDA, CDR2 SQIVND, per germline (reference sequence). Trimming removed 5 bases from V and 5 bases from J, with 19 bases in between.